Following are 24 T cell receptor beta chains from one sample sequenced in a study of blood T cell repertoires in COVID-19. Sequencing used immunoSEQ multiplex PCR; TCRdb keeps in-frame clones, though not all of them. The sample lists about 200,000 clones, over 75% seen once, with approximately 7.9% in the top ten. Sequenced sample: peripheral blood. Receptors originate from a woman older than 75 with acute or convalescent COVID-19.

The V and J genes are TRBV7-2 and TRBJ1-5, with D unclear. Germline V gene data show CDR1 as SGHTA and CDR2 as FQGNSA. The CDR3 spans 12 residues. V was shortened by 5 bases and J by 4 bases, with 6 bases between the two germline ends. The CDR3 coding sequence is TGTGCCAGCAGCGAGTATAATCAGCCCCAGCATTTT. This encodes CASSEYNQPQHF.

The CDR3 DNA reads TGTGCCAGCAGCCCAGGGGGGTCAAGCACCGGGGAGCTGTTTTTT. Translating it yields CASSPGGSSTGELFF. V usage is TRBV7-6 and J usage is TRBJ2-2, with D maybe TRBD1 (7 bases). V dropped 5 bases and J dropped 4 bases, with 14 bases sitting between them. Germline-derived CDR1 and CDR2 are SGHVS and FNYEAQ. This CDR3 spans 15 amino acids. Full variable domain (missing parts from reference TRBV7-6 and TRBJ2-2): GAGVSQSPRYKVTKRGQDVALRCDPISGHVSLYWYRQALGQGPEFLTYFNYEAQQDKSGLPNDRFSAERPEGSISTLTIQRTEQRDSAMYRCASSPGGSSTGELFFGEGSRLTVL.

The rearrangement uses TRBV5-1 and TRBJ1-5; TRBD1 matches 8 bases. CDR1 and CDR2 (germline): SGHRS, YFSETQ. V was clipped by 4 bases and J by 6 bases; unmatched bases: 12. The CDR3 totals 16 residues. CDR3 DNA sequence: TGCGCCAGCAGCCCTGGACAGGGTGTCTCAAGTCAGCCCCAGCATTTT. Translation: CASSPGQGVSSQPQHF.

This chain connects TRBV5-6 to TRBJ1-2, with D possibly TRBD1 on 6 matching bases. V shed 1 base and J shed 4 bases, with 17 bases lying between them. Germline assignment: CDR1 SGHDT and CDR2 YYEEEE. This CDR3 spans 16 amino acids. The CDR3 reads CASSLSGGGATYGYTF. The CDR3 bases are TGTGCCAGCAGCTTGTCGGGCGGGGGCGCGACCTATGGCTACACCTTC.

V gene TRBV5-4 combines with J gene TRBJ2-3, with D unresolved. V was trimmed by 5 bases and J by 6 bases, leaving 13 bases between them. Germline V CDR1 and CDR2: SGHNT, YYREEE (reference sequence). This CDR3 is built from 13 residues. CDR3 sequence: CASSARVLDTQYF. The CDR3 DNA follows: TGTGCCAGCAGTGCCCGGGTTTTGGATACGCAGTATTTT.

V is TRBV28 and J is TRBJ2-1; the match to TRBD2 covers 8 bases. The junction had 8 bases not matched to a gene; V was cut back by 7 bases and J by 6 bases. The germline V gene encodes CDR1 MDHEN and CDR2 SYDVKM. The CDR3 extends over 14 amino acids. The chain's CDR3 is CASTGSGMINEQFF. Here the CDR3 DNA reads TGTGCCAGCACCGGTAGCGGGATGATCAATGAGCAGTTCTTC.

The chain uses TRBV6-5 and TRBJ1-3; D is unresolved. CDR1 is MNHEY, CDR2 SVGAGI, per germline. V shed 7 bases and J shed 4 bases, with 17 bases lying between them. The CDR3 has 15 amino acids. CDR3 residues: CASTNPQVTGNTIYF. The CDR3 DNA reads TGTGCCAGCACCAACCCGCAGGTTACGGGAAACACCATATATTTT.

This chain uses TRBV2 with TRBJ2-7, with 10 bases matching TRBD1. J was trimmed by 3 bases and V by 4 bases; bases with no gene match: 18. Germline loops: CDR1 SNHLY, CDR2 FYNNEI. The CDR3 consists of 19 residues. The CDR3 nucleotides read TGTGCCAGCAGTGTCCCAGACAGGGGGCTGGGCGGGAGTAACTACGAGCAGTACTTC. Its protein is CASSVPDRGLGGSNYEQYF.

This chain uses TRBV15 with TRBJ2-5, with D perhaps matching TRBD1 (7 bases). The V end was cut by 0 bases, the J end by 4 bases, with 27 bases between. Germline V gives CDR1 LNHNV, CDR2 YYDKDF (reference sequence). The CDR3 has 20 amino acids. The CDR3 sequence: CATSRDTTGTDIFDRETQYF. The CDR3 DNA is TGTGCCACCAGCAGAGACACGACAGGGACTGATATTTTCGATCGAGAGACCCAGTACTTC.

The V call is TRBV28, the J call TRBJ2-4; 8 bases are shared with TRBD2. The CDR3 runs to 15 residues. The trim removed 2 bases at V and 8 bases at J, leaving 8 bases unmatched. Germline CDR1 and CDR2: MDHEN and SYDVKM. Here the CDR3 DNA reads TGTGCCAGCAGTTTAATACCGGGAGGGCGGGACATTCAGTACTTC. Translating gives CASSLIPGGRDIQYF.

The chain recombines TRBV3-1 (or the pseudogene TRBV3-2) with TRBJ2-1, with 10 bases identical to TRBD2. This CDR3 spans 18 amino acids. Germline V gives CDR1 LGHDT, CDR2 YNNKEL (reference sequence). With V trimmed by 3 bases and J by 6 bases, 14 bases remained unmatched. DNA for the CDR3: TGTGCCAGCAGCCACCCCAGTCCGGCTAGCGGGAGTCCCAATGAGCAGTTCTTC. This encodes CASSHPSPASGSPNEQFF.

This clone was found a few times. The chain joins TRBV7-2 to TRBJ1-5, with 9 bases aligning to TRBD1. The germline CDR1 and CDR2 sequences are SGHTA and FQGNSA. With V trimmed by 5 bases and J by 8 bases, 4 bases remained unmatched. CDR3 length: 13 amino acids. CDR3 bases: TGTGCCAGCAGCGCTCGGACAGGGGAGCCCCAGCATTTT. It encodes CASSARTGEPQHF. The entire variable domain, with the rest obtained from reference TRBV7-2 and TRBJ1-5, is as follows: GAGVSQSPSNKVTEKGKDVELRCDPISGHTALYWYRQSLGQGLEFLIYFQGNSAPDKSGLPSDRFSAERTGGSVSTLTIQRTQQEDSAVYLCASSARTGEPQHFGDGTRLSIL.

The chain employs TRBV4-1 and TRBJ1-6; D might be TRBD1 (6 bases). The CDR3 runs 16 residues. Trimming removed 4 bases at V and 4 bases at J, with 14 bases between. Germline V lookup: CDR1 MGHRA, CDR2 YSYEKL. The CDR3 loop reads CASSRISGQYNSPLHF. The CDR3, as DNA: TGCGCCAGCAGCCGAATATCCGGACAGTATAATTCACCCCTCCACTTT.

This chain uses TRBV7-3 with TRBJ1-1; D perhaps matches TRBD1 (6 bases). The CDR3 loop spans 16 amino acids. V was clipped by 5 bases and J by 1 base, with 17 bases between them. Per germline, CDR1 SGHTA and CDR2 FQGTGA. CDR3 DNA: TGTGCCAGCAGCGATCTCATTAGACAGGAGAACACTGAAGCTTTCTTT. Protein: CASSDLIRQENTEAFF. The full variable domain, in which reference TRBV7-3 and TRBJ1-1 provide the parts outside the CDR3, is GAGVSQTPSNKVTEKGKYVELRCDPISGHTALYWYRQSLGQGPEFLIYFQGTGAADDSGLPNDRFFAVRPEGSVSTLKIQRTERGDSAVYLCASSDLIRQENTEAFFGQGTRLTVV.

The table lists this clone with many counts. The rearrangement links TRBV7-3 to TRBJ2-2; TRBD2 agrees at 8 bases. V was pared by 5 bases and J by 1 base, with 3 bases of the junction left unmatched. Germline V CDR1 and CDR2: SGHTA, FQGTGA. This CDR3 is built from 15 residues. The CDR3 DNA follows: TGTGCCAGCAGCCCAAGCGGGAGGAACACCGGGGAGCTGTTTTTT. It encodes CASSPSGRNTGELFF.

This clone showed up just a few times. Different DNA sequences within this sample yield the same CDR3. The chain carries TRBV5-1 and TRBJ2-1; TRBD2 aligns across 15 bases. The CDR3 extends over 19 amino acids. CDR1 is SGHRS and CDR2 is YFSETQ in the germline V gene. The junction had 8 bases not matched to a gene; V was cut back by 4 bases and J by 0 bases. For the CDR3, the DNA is TGCGCCAGCAGCCCGGGACTAGCGGGAGGCATCAGCTCCTACAATGAGCAGTTCTTC. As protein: CASSPGLAGGISSYNEQFF.

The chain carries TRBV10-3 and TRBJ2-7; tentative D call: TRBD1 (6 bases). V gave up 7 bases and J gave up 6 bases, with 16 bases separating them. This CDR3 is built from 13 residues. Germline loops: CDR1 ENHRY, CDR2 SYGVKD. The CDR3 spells CAITTQGNGEQYF. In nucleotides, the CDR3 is TGTGCCATCACGACACAGGGAAATGGCGAGCAGTACTTC.

The CDR3 DNA follows: TGTGCCACCCTTCGGACAGGGAGGAACACTGAAGCTTTCTTT. Its translation is CATLRTGRNTEAFF. J is TRBJ1-1 and V is TRBV19, with TRBD1 identical over 8 bases. Germline CDR1 and CDR2: LNHDA and SQIVND (reference sequence). V shed 10 bases and J 1 base; nucleotides not matched to a gene: 8. The CDR3 loop spans 14 amino acids.

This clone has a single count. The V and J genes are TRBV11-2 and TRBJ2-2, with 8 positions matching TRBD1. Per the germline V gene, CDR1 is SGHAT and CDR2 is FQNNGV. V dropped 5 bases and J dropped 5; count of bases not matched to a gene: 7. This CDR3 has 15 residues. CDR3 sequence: CASSLQGVVTGELFF. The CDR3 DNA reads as TGTGCCAGCAGCCTACAGGGGGTTGTAACCGGGGAGCTGTTTTTT.

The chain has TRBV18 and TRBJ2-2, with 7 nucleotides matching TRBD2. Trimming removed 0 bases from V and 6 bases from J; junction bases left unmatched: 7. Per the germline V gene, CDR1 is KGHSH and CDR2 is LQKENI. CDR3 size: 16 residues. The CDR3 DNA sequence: TGTGCCAGCTCACCACCGGCTAGCGGCCTCTCCGGGGAGCTGTTTTTT. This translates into CASSPPASGLSGELFF.

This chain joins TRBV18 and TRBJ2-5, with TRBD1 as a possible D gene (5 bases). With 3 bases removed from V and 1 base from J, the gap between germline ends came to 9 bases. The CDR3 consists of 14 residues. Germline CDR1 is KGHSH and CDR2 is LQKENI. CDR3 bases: TGTGCCAGCTCACCTGGGGCAGGCCAAGAGACCCAGTACTTC. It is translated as CASSPGAGQETQYF.

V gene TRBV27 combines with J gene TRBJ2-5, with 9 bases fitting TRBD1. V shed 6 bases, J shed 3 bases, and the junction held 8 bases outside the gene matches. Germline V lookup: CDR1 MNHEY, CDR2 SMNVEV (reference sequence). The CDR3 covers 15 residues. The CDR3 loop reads CASREIGQGKETQYF. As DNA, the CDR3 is TGTGCCAGCAGGGAGATTGGACAGGGGAAAGAGACCCAGTACTTC.

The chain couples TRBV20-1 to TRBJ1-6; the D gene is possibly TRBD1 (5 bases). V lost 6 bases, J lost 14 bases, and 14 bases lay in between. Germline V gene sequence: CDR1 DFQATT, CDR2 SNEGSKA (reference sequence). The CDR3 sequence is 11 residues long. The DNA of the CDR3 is TGCAGTGCGCGGGGGGAGAAGGCCCTCCACTTT. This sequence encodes CSARGEKALHF.

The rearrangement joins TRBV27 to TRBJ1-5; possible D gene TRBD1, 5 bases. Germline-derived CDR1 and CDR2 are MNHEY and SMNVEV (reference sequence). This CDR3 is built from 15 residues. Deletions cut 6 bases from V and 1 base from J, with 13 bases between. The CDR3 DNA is TGTGCCAGCAGGCCCGGGACTCAGAGCAATCAGCCCCAGCATTTT. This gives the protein CASRPGTQSNQPQHF.